This T cell receptor (beta chain) was obtained from a study of cytomegalovirus exposure and HLA in healthy donors. Study conclusions and caveats: TRBV6-2, TRBV6-3 and other indistinguishable V segments were excluded. Accounts indicate the classifier identified cytomegalovirus status with strong specificity and sensitivity.

On this clone: Its antigen remains unknown.

Germline-derived CDR1 and CDR2 are SQVTM and ANQGSEA. The V gene end was trimmed by 6 bases and the J gene end by 4 bases; junction bases not matched to a gene: 3. CDR3 size: 12 residues. PCR involved 60 Vbeta and 13 Jbeta primers. Using immunoSEQ multiplex PCR, the repertoire was profiled, and TCRdb retains in-frame clones only, with some absent. The sample includes tens of thousands of clones. The donors were healthy bone marrow donors. The clonotype originates from a man in his thirties or forties in good health and CMV-seronegative. The rearrangement joins TRBV29-1 to TRBJ2-5; 9 bases agree with TRBD2. What was sequenced was PBMCs. The CDR3 DNA is TGCAGCGTGCCGACTAGCGGAGAGACCCAGTACTTC. Protein product: CSVPTSGETQYF.